The rows below give T cell receptor beta chains drawn from one sample of a study of blood T cell repertoires in COVID-19. Clones were read by immunoSEQ multiplex PCR, and TCRdb kept only the in-frame ones, dropping some. The table has about 300,000 clones, around 89% seen once. Sequencing was performed on peripheral blood. All receptors come from a woman aged 25 to 45 who had recovered from COVID-19. CDR3s include the opening cysteine and the closing phenylalanine or tryptophan. D genes are given only for firm matches. Clone size is stated in some rows and not others, as once, few, many or a class when expanded.

TRBJ1-2	TRBD1	13	TRBV24-1	NA	TGTGCCACCAGTGACGACAGGGTCGGAGGCTACACCTTC	CATSDDRVGGYTF
TRBJ2-3	TRBD1	14	TRBV29-1	NA	TGCAGCTATAGACAGGGTATCCGCACAGATACGCAGTATTTT	CSYRQGIRTDTQYF
TRBJ2-5	TRBD2	18	TRBV4-2	NA	TGTGCCAGCAGCCAAGATCGCACTAGCGGGGGGTACCAAGAGACCCAGTACTTC	CASSQDRTSGGYQETQYF
TRBJ1-5	NA	12	TRBV15	NA	TGTGCCACCAGCAGAGATCTTTCCACTCAGCATTTT	CATSRDLSTQHF
TRBJ1-6	NA	16	TRBV29-1	NA	TGCAGCGTTGAGACAGAGCTCTGGCTTAGCGGTTCACCCCTCCACTTT	CSVETELWLSGSPLHF
TRBJ2-2	NA	18	TRBV12-1	NA	TGTGCCAGCAGCTTTGTTCTAGCGGGGGGGCTGGGCACCGGGGAGCTGTTTTTT	CASSFVLAGGLGTGELFF
TRBJ1-2	NA	14	TRBV19	once	TGTGCCAGTATCACCTCCGGGACAACCTATGGCTACACCTTC	CASITSGTTYGYTF
TRBJ1-1	NA	13	TRBV10-3	NA	TGTGCCATCGGGTCCGTCGCGGGTACTGAAGCTTTCTTT	CAIGSVAGTEAFF
TRBJ2-5	TRBD1	15	TRBV24-1	NA	TGTGCCACCAGTGATTTTGACAGGGGGCTGGGGACCCAGTACTTC	CATSDFDRGLGTQYF
TRBJ2-5	NA	16	TRBV10-3	NA	TGTGCCATCAGTGACCCAGCGGACCAGGGGCAAGAGACCCAGTACTTC	CAISDPADQGQETQYF
TRBJ1-2	NA	14	TRBV7-2	NA	TGTGCCAGCAGCTTAGTTGGGGGGGCGCAAGGCTACACCTTC	CASSLVGGAQGYTF
TRBJ1-3	TRBD1	15	TRBV28	NA	TGTGCCAGCAGTTTACAGGGGGCTTTTGGAAACACCATATATTTT	CASSLQGAFGNTIYF
TRBJ1-4	TRBD1	15	TRBV5-5	NA	TGTGCCAGCAGCTTGGTGGAGACAGGGTGGGAAAAACTGTTTTTT	CASSLVETGWEKLFF
TRBJ1-2	NA	16	TRBV5-6	NA	TGTGCCAGCAGCTTACGGCGAGAGTGGACATACTATGGCTACACCTTC	CASSLRREWTYYGYTF
TRBJ2-5	NA	14	TRBV5-1	NA	TGCGCCAGCAGCTTTACAGGTAGACAAGAGACCCAGTACTTC	CASSFTGRQETQYF
TRBJ2-7	NA	12	TRBV2	once	TGTGCCAGCAGCGGGGGGCCGTACGAGCAGTACTTC	CASSGGPYEQYF
TRBJ2-2	NA	11	TRBV20-1	NA	TGCAGTGCTAAGGGAGCCGGGGAGCTGTTTTTT	CSAKGAGELFF
TRBJ1-5	NA	13	TRBV19	NA	TGTGCCAGTAGTAAGGAAGGGGAACAGCCCCAGCATTTT	CASSKEGEQPQHF
TRBJ2-7	TRBD2	14	TRBV29-1	NA	TGCAGCGTTGAAGTTCAGCGGGGGGGCCCCGAGCAGTACTTC	CSVEVQRGGPEQYF
TRBJ1-6	NA	14	TRBV5-6	NA	TGTGCCAGCAGCTTGGTGGGCGGGGATTCACCCCTCCACTTT	CASSLVGGDSPLHF
TRBJ2-5	TRBD2	14	TRBV9	NA	TGTGCCAGCAGACCGGGACTAGGGGAAGAGACCCAGTACTTC	CASRPGLGEETQYF
TRBJ2-2	NA	15	TRBV28	NA	TGTGCCAGCAGTCTTCCTCCAGGGCAGACCGGGGAGCTGTTTTTT	CASSLPPGQTGELFF
TRBJ1-6	TRBD1	15	TRBV9	NA	TGTGCCAGCAGCGAAACAGGGGGCCCTTGGGCACCCCTCCACTTT	CASSETGGPWAPLHF
TRBJ1-3	NA	16	TRBV9	NA	TGTGCCAGCAGCGTAGCGGGGGTTTTCTCTGGAAACACCATATATTTT	CASSVAGVFSGNTIYF
TRBJ1-2	NA	15	TRBV28	NA	TGTGCCAGCAGTGAGAAGGGAGGTATTAACTATGGCTACACCTTC	CASSEKGGINYGYTF
TRBJ2-2	NA	16	TRBV9	NA	TGTGCCAGCAGCGTAGCTTCTGGGACAAGCACCGGGGAGCTGTTTTTT	CASSVASGTSTGELFF